The 18 T cell receptor beta chains below come from one sample, sequenced in a study of blood T cell repertoires in COVID-19. Some clones are missing from TCRdb's copy, which holds only in-frame ones; the method was immunoSEQ multiplex PCR. Here the sample spans 250,000 to 350,000 clones, approximately 85% being singletons. Sample: peripheral blood. The receptor set was obtained from a human donor with COVID-19, enrolled during active disease. The donor label of this sample is uncertain.

A few counts support this clone. The CDR3 loop reads CATAGTGTYNEQFF. The CDR3 region has the DNA TGTGCCACCGCAGGGACAGGGACTTACAATGAGCAGTTCTTC. The rearrangement links TRBV24-1 to TRBJ2-1, with TRBD1 matching 9 bases. CDR1 KGHDR and CDR2 SFDVKD come from the germline V gene. This CDR3 comprises 14 residues. Germline trimming cut 9 bases from V and 4 bases from J; bases unmatched to any gene: 6.

This chain links TRBV29-1 with TRBJ1-4; 7 positions agree with TRBD1. V gave up 7 bases and J gave up 7 bases; unmatched junction bases: 9. The CDR3 consists of 13 residues. CDR1 and CDR2 from the germline V gene are SQVTM and ANQGSEA. CDR3 loop: CSATGVVGEKLFF. In DNA, the CDR3 is TGCAGCGCAACAGGGGTGGTGGGTGAAAAACTGTTTTTT. Variable domain in full (rest from reference TRBV29-1 and TRBJ1-4): SAVISQKPSRDICQRGTSLTIQCQVDSQVTMMFWYRQQPGQSLTLIATANQGSEATYESGFVIDKFPISRPNLTFSTLTVSNMSPEDSSIYLCSATGVVGEKLFFGSGTQLSVL.

This chain links TRBV19 with TRBJ1-6; 8 bases agree with TRBD1. Germline V gene sequence: CDR1 LNHDA, CDR2 SQIVND (reference sequence). V dropped 5 bases and J dropped 6; count of bases not matched to a gene: 12. CDR3 length: 17 residues. This CDR3 is CASSGTGAFLRNSPLHF. For the CDR3, the DNA is TGTGCCAGTAGTGGGACAGGCGCCTTCCTCCGTAATTCACCCCTCCACTTT.

The genes are TRBV27 and TRBJ1-5, with a weak D call TRBD1 (6 bases). CDR1 and CDR2 from the germline V gene are MNHEY and SMNVEV (reference sequence). Trimming left V 3 bases short and J 4 bases short, with 19 bases between. CDR3 length equals 17 residues. This CDR3 is CASSLAGADRLNQPQHF. The CDR3 DNA follows: TGTGCCAGCAGTTTGGCCGGAGCGGACAGACTGAATCAGCCCCAGCATTTT.

V and J are TRBV7-2 and TRBJ2-7, with D possibly matching TRBD2 (6 bases). Per germline, CDR1 SGHTA and CDR2 FQGNSA. This CDR3 comprises 14 residues. The V and J ends lost 1 base and 6 bases respectively, with 13 bases between them. The CDR3 coding sequence is TGTGCCAGCAGCTTAGATTTCTCCGGGAGCGAGCAGTACTTC. Its protein is CASSLDFSGSEQYF. The full variable domain, its missing parts supplied by reference TRBV7-2 and TRBJ2-7, is GAGVSQSPSNKVTEKGKDVELRCDPISGHTALYWYRQSLGQGLEFLIYFQGNSAPDKSGLPSDRFSAERTGGSVSTLTIQRTQQEDSAVYLCASSLDFSGSEQYFGPGTRLTVT.

The chain couples TRBV11-2 to TRBJ1-4, with D perhaps TRBD1 (6 bases). Germline CDR1 SGHAT, CDR2 FQNNGV. There are 15 residues in the CDR3. V was pared by 0 bases and J by 3 bases, with 8 bases between. The CDR3 nucleotides read TGTGCCAGCAGCTTAGATGGGGGCCCTAATGAAAAACTGTTTTTT. Protein: CASSLDGGPNEKLFF. The full variable domain, completed using reference TRBV11-2 and TRBJ1-4, is EAGVAQSPRYKIIEKRQSVAFWCNPISGHATLYWYQQILGQGPKLLIQFQNNGVVDDSQLPKDRFSAERLKGVDSTLKIQPAKLEDSAVYLCASSLDGGPNEKLFFGSGTQLSVL.

A remark on this clone: At the DNA level, this CDR3 is encoded by other sequences in the same sample as well. In DNA form, the CDR3 reads TGTGCCAGCAGCCAAGACAGGGGGCTCTACGAGCAGTACTTC. This sequence encodes CASSQDRGLYEQYF. The V and J genes are TRBV3-1 (or the pseudogene TRBV3-2) and TRBJ2-7, with TRBD1 identical over 8 bases. V lost 0 bases to trimming and J lost 3 bases; unmatched junction nucleotides: 1. The CDR3 loop spans 14 amino acids. CDR1 is LGHDT, CDR2 YNNKEL, per germline (reference sequence).

V gene TRBV9 combines with J gene TRBJ1-1; tentatively, D is TRBD1 (6 bases). CDR3 size: 13 residues. Trimming shortened V by 3 bases and J by 4 bases, and 10 bases separated the two germline ends. Per germline, CDR1 SGDLS and CDR2 YYNGEE. CDR3 nucleotides: TGTGCCAGCAGCGGCACAGGGTTCACTGAAGCTTTCTTT. Encoded protein: CASSGTGFTEAFF.

This clone was recorded only once. The rearrangement joins TRBV19 to TRBJ2-7; D gene unclear. This CDR3 is built from 14 residues. Deletions cut 5 bases from V and 3 bases from J, with 14 bases between. CDR1 is LNHDA and CDR2 is SQIVND in the germline V gene (reference sequence). This CDR3 reads CASSVNGDNYEQYF. CDR3 nucleotide sequence: TGTGCCAGTAGTGTAAACGGAGATAACTACGAGCAGTACTTC.

The V and J genes are TRBV9 and TRBJ2-1; 12 positions agree with TRBD2. The ends lost 0 bases at V and 0 bases at J; junction bases unmatched: 10. CDR1 and CDR2 (germline): SGDLS, YYNGEE. The CDR3 covers 20 residues. The chain's CDR3 is CASSVGIRTSGDDSYNEQFF. DNA of the CDR3: TGTGCCAGCAGCGTAGGGATTAGGACTAGCGGGGATGACTCCTACAATGAGCAGTTCTTC.

This chain links TRBV19 with TRBJ2-5; tentative D call: TRBD2 (6 bases). The CDR3 is 15 amino acids. Germline assignment: CDR1 LNHDA and CDR2 SQIVND (reference sequence). Between the trimmed V and J ends, which lost 3 bases and 5 bases, there was a span of 16 bases. The CDR3: CASSIRSGSGETQYF. CDR3 coding DNA: TGTGCCAGTAGTATCCGTTCCGGGAGTGGGGAGACCCAGTACTTC. Full variable domain (remainder filled in from reference TRBV19 and TRBJ2-5): DGGITQSPKYLFRKEGQNVTLSCEQNLNHDAMYWYRQDPGQGLRLIYYSQIVNDFQKGDIAEGYSVSREKKESFPLTVTSAQKNPTAFYLCASSIRSGSGETQYFGPGTRLLVL.

J is TRBJ2-1 and V is TRBV4-1; D remains unclear. The CDR3 extends over 13 amino acids. Germline CDR1 MGHRA, CDR2 YSYEKL. V lost 0 bases and J 9 bases, leaving 9 bases between the germline ends. The CDR3 here is CASSQDHWSEQFF. The CDR3 DNA is TGCGCCAGCAGCCAAGATCATTGGAGTGAGCAGTTCTTC.

V is TRBV28 and J is TRBJ2-7; 7 bases line up with TRBD2. The length of the CDR3 is 16 residues. Germline lookup yields CDR1 MDHEN and CDR2 SYDVKM. The J segment lost 2 bases and the V segment lost 3 bases, leaving 10 bases of the junction unmatched. DNA of the CDR3: TGTGCCAGCAGTTTGGGGGTAGTGGGGGGGGCCTACGAGCAGTACTTC. This translates into CASSLGVVGGAYEQYF.

The chain links TRBV6-2 or TRBV6-3 to TRBJ2-1; 11 bases align to TRBD2. This CDR3 is 15 amino acids long. Germline CDR1 MNHEY, CDR2 SVGEGT. V was pared by 4 bases and J by 7 bases, with 6 bases of the junction left unmatched. Here the CDR3 reads CASSSGTSGRNEQFF. The CDR3 DNA reads as TGTGCCAGCAGTTCCGGGACTAGCGGCCGGAATGAGCAGTTCTTC.

This rearrangement joins TRBV10-3 to TRBJ1-4; D is unclear. This CDR3 region has 15 residues. In germline, CDR1 is ENHRY, CDR2 SYGVKD. The V end lost 0 bases, the J end lost 3 bases, and 8 bases lay between the germline ends. CDR3 sequence: CAISESGQANEKLFF. CDR3 DNA: TGTGCCATCAGTGAGTCGGGTCAGGCTAATGAAAAACTGTTTTTT.

The chain is built from TRBV4-1 and TRBJ2-4; TRBD2 matches 15 bases. J gave up 1 base and V 2 bases, and 6 bases lay outside the gene matches. CDR3 length equals 19 residues. Per the germline V gene, CDR1 is MGHRA and CDR2 is YSYEKL. CDR3: CASSQPGTSGRRAKNIQYF. CDR3 in DNA: TGCGCCAGCAGCCAACCCGGGACTAGCGGGAGGAGGGCCAAAAACATTCAGTACTTC.

J is TRBJ2-2 and V is TRBV6-6; D call uncertain. The CDR3 runs 15 residues. V lost 6 bases to trimming and J lost 1 base, with 12 bases between them. Per germline, CDR1 MNHNY and CDR2 SVGAGI (reference sequence). The CDR3 spells CASRIEAVNTGELFF. CDR3 DNA sequence: TGTGCCAGCAGGATAGAGGCGGTGAACACCGGGGAGCTGTTTTTT.

The chain joins TRBV19 to TRBJ2-2; 9 positions match TRBD1. Germline values: CDR1 LNHDA, CDR2 SQIVND (reference sequence). The CDR3 is 16 residues long. After removal of 4 bases from V and 6 bases from J, the junction contained 9 bases not matched to a gene. The CDR3 is CASSRDRERLAGELFF. CDR3 nucleotide sequence: TGTGCCAGTAGTAGGGACAGGGAAAGGTTGGCCGGGGAGCTGTTTTTT.